This T cell receptor beta chain was sequenced in a study of cytomegalovirus exposure and HLA in healthy donors. Losses at the gene ends were 5 bases for V and 4 bases for J; bases not matched to a gene: 8. The germline CDR1 and CDR2 sequences are MRHNA and SNTAGT. CDR3 length: 15 amino acids. The PCR employed 60 Vbeta primers together with 13 Jbeta primers. The table came from immunoSEQ multiplex PCR; TCRdb's copy has only in-frame clones and leaves some out. The data show around 150,000 clones, around 77% seen once. The sample was PBMCs. The chain uses TRBV6-4 and TRBJ1-2, with 9 bases fitting TRBD1. This TCR derives from a man aged 45-60 years in good health and CMV-seropositive. The CDR3 DNA follows: TGTGCCAGCAGTACTGCCGGGACAGGGAGCTATGGCTACACCTTC. Amino acid sequence: CASSTAGTGSYGYTF.